This T cell receptor beta chain was recovered during a study of cytomegalovirus exposure and HLA in healthy donors. CDR1 SGHRS and CDR2 YFSETQ come from the germline V gene. V lost 0 bases and J lost 0, with 7 bases in between. The CDR3 sequence is 15 residues long. 60 Vbeta and 13 Jbeta primers were used in PCR. Produced via immunoSEQ multiplex PCR; TCRdb's table is partial and in-frame only. The table gives some 150,000 clones; the top ten clones make up about 2.3% of it. The V call is TRBV5-1, the J call TRBJ2-1; D remains ambiguous. Sequences were obtained from PBMCs. This TCR was recovered from a woman aged 18-29 years in good health and CMV-seronegative. CDR3 sequence (DNA): TGCGCCAGCAGCTTGGCCTCGGGCTCCTACAATGAGCAGTTCTTC. Protein product: CASSLASGSYNEQFF.